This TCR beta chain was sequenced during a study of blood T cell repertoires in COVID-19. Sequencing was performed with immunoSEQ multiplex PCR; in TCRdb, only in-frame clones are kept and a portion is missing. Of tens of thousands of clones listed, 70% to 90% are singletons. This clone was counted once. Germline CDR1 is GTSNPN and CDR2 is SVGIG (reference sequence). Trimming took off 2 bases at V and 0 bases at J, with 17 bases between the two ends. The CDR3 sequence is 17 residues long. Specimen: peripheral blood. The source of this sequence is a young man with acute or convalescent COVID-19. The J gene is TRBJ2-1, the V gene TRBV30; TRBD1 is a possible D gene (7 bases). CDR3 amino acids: CAWSRGLEAGSYNEQFF. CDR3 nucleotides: TGTGCCTGGAGTAGGGGGCTCGAAGCGGGCTCCTACAATGAGCAGTTCTTC.